This entry is about one TCR beta chain. Drawing of peripheral blood yielded about 9.8 milliliters from each donor. Per sample, a minimum of 6.5 million PBMCs were isolated. These data come from a study of blood T cells in healthy people across ages. This CDR3 spans 14 amino acids. CDR1 MNHEY and CDR2 SVGAGI come from the germline V gene. Together with a sample-barcoded 5' primer, a J-beta primer mix was included in a second PCR lasting roughly 6 to 12 cycles. The template-switch adaptor, which had 12 random nucleotides, put a tag on each cDNA molecule. One entry per CDR3 protein, called by TCRdb with MiXCR from the 5' RACE reads. Here the sample spans 910,000 or so distinct CDR3 sequences, roughly 51% being singletons.

V usage is TRBV6-5 and J usage is TRBJ2-4, with D possibly matching TRBD2 (5 bases). The J call may not be correct, given that the DNA end is closer to TRBJ2-7. The sequence was collected from a woman aged 55-69 years in good health. The sample consisted of blood. Here the CDR3 reads CASSYYGGIYEQYF. The DNA for the CDR3 is TGTGCCAGCAGTTACTACGGAGGTATCTACGAGCAGTACTTC.